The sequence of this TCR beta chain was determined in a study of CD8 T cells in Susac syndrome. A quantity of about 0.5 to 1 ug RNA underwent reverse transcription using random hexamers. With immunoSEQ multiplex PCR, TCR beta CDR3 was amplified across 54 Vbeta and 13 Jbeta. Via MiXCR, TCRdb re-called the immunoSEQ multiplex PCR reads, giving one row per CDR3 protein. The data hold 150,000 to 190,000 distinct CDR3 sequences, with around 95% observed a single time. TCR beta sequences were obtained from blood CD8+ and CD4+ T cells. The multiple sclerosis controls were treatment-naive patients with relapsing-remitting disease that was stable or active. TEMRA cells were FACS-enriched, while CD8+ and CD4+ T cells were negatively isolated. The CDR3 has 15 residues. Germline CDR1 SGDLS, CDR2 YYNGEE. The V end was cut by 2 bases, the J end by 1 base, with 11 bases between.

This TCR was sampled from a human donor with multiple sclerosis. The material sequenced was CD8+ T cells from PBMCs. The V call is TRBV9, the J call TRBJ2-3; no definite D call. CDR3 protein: CASSVGGKGTDTQYF. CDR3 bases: TGTGCCAGCAGCGTCGGTGGTAAGGGCACAGATACGCAGTATTTT. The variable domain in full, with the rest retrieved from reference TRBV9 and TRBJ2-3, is DSGVTQTPKHLITATGQRVTLRCSPRSGDLSVYWYQQSLDQGLQFLIQYYNGEERAKGNILERFSAQQFPDLHSELNLSSLELGDSALYFCASSVGGKGTDTQYFGPGTRLTVL.